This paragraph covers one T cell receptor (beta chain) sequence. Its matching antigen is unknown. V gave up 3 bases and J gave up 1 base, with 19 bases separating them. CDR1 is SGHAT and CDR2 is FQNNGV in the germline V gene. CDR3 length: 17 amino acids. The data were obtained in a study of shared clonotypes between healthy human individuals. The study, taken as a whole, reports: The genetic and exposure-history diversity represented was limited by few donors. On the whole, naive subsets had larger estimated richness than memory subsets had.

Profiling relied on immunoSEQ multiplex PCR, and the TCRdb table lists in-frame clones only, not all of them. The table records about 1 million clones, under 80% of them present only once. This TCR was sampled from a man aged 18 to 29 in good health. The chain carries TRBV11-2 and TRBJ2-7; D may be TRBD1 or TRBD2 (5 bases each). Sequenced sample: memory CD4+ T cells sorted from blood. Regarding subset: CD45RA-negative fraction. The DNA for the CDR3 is TGTGCCAGCAGCTTGGGGCGATTGTGGGAGAGGTCCTACGAGCAGTACTTC. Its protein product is CASSLGRLWERSYEQYF.